This T cell receptor beta chain was documented in a study of T cell responses to AZD1222 COVID-19 vaccine. Produced via immunoSEQ multiplex PCR; TCRdb's table is partial and in-frame only. The sample holds 75,000 to 95,000 clones, roughly 85% seen once. The V segment lost 10 bases and the J segment 4 bases; nucleotides outside the gene matches: 6. Germline V gives CDR1 MNHEY, CDR2 SVGAGI. The CDR3 contains 12 residues. The V gene is TRBV6-5, the J gene TRBJ1-2, with TRBD1 matching over 7 bases. The material was peripheral blood, obtained 28 days after the second AZD1222 dose. The sequence derives from an adult who received the AZD1222 COVID-19 vaccine. DNA for the CDR3: TGTGCCACCAGGGGGTTGGGCTATGGCTACACCTTC. This encodes CATRGLGYGYTF.